Listed below are T cell receptor beta chains from one sample, sequenced in a study of radiotherapy plus CTLA-4 blockade in lung cancer. TCRdb's copy holds only in-frame clones and misses some; the assay was immunoSEQ multiplex PCR. The sample yields some 62,000 clones, roughly 77% seen once. Material: peripheral blood, obtained from a patient treated with radiotherapy plus ipilimumab. The receptors come from a human donor with non-small cell lung cancer who had a complete response to radiotherapy plus ipilimumab. The CDR3 runs from the conserved cysteine through the conserved F or W. A D gene is named only where the DNA matches it firmly. The size entry is marked missing in some rows and otherwise reads once, few, many or a size class.

>TRBJ2-3|-|-|TRBV5-5
CASSYGPLKDTQYF
TGTGCCAGCAGCTATGGACCACTCAAGGATACGCAGTATTTT
>TRBJ2-2|-|medium-sized|TRBV6-6
CASSWAGEAGELFF
TGTGCCAGCAGTTGGGCAGGGGAGGCCGGGGAGCTGTTTTTT
>TRBJ1-1|-|-|TRBV19
CASSIIPDTEAFF
TGTGCCAGTAGTATAATCCCGGACACTGAAGCTTTCTTT
>TRBJ2-2|-|few|TRBV19
CASSISGTDTGELFF
TGTGCCAGTAGTATCAGTGGGACGGACACCGGGGAGCTGTTTTTT
>TRBJ1-2|-|-|TRBV10-3
CAISDSTDWNGYTF
TGCGCCATCAGTGATTCGACTGACTGGAATGGCTACACCTTC
>TRBJ2-3|TRBD1|-|TRBV19
CASSPGQGSTDTQYF
TGTGCCAGTAGTCCAGGACAGGGGAGCACAGATACGCAGTATTTT
>TRBJ1-1|-|-|TRBV11-2
CASRKTGTNTEAFF
TGTGCCAGCAGGAAAACAGGGACGAACACTGAAGCTTTCTTT
>TRBJ2-7|TRBD1|-|TRBV6-1
CASRGDRKSYEQYF
TGTGCCAGCAGAGGGGACAGGAAATCCTACGAGCAGTACTTC
>TRBJ2-7|-|-|TRBV11-2
CASSLETGEQYF
TGTGCCAGCAGCTTAGAGACGGGCGAGCAGTACTTC
>TRBJ1-3|TRBD1|-|TRBV9
CASSARQGQSGNTIYF
TGTGCCAGCAGCGCGAGACAGGGACAGTCTGGAAACACCATATATTTT
>TRBJ2-5|-|-|TRBV19
CASSMGWRAETQYF
TGTGCCAGTAGTATGGGTTGGCGGGCAGAGACCCAGTACTTC
>TRBJ1-1|-|-|TRBV4-1
CASSQDPQGPTEAFF
TGCGCCAGCAGCCAAGATCCCCAGGGACCTACTGAAGCTTTCTTT
>TRBJ2-7|-|-|TRBV18
CASSPPIRTGNEQYF
TGTGCCAGCTCACCGCCCATCCGAACAGGGAACGAGCAGTACTTC
>TRBJ2-2|-|-|TRBV4-2
CASSQEVGELFF
TGTGCCAGCAGCCAAGAGGTCGGGGAGCTGTTTTTT
>TRBJ1-1|-|-|TRBV4-3
CASSRSRLNTEAFF
TGCGCCAGCAGCCGAAGCAGATTAAACACTGAAGCTTTCTTT
>TRBJ2-5|-|-|TRBV28
CASQRETQYF
TGTGCCAGTCAGCGAGAGACCCAGTACTTC
>TRBJ2-1|TRBD1|-|TRBV11-3
CASSLDLGTGGHNERFF
TGTGCCAGCAGCTTAGATCTGGGGACAGGGGGGCACAATGAGCGGTTCTTC